Presented here are 25 T cell receptor beta chains from one specimen sequenced in a study of post-analysis software for immune sequencing data. Study results and limitations: Among 5 or 6 TRBV segments more frequent in patients than controls were TRBV5-6, TRBV5-1 and TRBV20-1.

Their target antigens are unknown. Libraries were made from TCR beta cDNA, and they carried unique molecular identifiers. TCRdb independently ran MiXCR on the PCR reads; one entry per CDR3 protein. The sample shows some 700,000 distinct CDR3 sequences, approximately 59% of them seen only once. Sequenced: blood. Receptors originate from a girl under 10 years old with multiple sclerosis.

V gene TRBV12-3 or TRBV12-4 combines with J gene TRBJ2-3, with unresolved D. The CDR3 runs 13 residues. The V end was cut by 4 bases, the J end by 1 base, with 6 bases between. The chain's CDR3 is CASSSRRTDTQYF. The CDR3 coding sequence is TGTGCCAGCAGTTCCCGGCGCACAGATACGCAGTATTTT.

This clonotype was counted a few times. The V gene is TRBV27, the J gene TRBJ2-7; D unresolved. Per the germline V gene, CDR1 is MNHEY and CDR2 is SMNVEV (reference sequence). CDR3 length: 14 residues. Trimming shortened V by 8 bases and J by 5 bases, and 19 bases separated the two germline ends. Here the CDR3 reads CASSIQPWTDEQYF. The CDR3 DNA is TGTGCCAGCTCGATTCAGCCCTGGACGGACGAGCAGTACTTC.

V gene TRBV5-6 combines with J gene TRBJ2-7, with 8 positions matching TRBD2. The J segment lost 2 bases and the V segment lost 5 bases, leaving 9 bases of the junction unmatched. This CDR3 comprises 15 residues. CDR1 is SGHDT, CDR2 YYEEEE, per germline. The CDR3 DNA reads TGTGCCAGCAGTTACTTAGCGGGGAACGCCTACGAGCAGTACTTC. As protein: CASSYLAGNAYEQYF.

The chain joins TRBV10-3 to TRBJ2-3; D assignment may be TRBD1 or TRBD2 (5 bases each). This CDR3 spans 15 amino acids. V was clipped by 0 bases and J by 2 bases, with 9 bases between them. Looked up from germline, CDR1 is ENHRY and CDR2 is SYGVKD. In DNA, the CDR3 is TGTGCCATCAGTGAGTCGGGGGACCCCACAGATACGCAGTATTTT. It translates to CAISESGDPTDTQYF.

The V and J genes are TRBV30 and TRBJ2-1; 8 bases match TRBD2. V lost 1 base and J lost 0; bases outside the gene matches: 2. This CDR3 has 15 amino acids. Germline lookup yields CDR1 GTSNPN and CDR2 SVGIG (reference sequence). CDR3 nucleotide sequence: TGTGCCTGGAGTGGCGGGAGGAGCTCCTACAATGAGCAGTTCTTC. This codes for CAWSGGRSSYNEQFF.

This clonotype was observed once. The J gene is TRBJ2-1, the V gene TRBV20-1; D is perhaps TRBD1 or TRBD2 (6 bases each). The J call may be mistaken, given a closer DNA end match to TRBJ2-7. The V gene's germline CDR1 is DFQATT and CDR2 SNEGSKA (reference sequence). CDR3 length: 17 residues. The CDR3 bases are TGCAGTGCTATGTTTGTTTCGGGGGCTCGCTCCTACAATGAGCAGTACTTC. It encodes CSAMFVSGARSYNEQYF.

This chain connects TRBV13 to TRBJ1-2; perhaps TRBD1 as D (6 bases). V was shortened by 3 bases and J by 7 bases, with 9 bases between the two germline ends. The CDR3 sequence is 12 residues long. CDR1 is PRHDT and CDR2 is FYEKMQ in the germline V gene (reference sequence). CDR3 nucleotide sequence: TGTGCCAGCAGCTTCAACAGGGCTGGCTACACCTTC. It specifies CASSFNRAGYTF. Full variable domain (outside the CDR3, taken from reference TRBV13 and TRBJ1-2): AAGVIQSPRHLIKEKRETATLKCYPIPRHDTVYWYQQGPGQDPQFLISFYEKMQSDKGSIPDRFSAQQFSDYHSELNMSSLELGDSALYFCASSFNRAGYTFGSGTRLTVV.

V and J are TRBV28 and TRBJ2-3; D gene ambiguous. This CDR3 is 14 amino acids long. V was trimmed by 2 bases and J by 1 base, leaving 7 bases between them. CDR1 MDHEN and CDR2 SYDVKM come from the germline V gene. The CDR3 DNA reads as TGTGCCAGCAGTTTAACAGCCGGCACAGATACGCAGTATTTT. Its protein is CASSLTAGTDTQYF.

This sequence joins TRBV12-3 or TRBV12-4 and TRBJ2-1; 14 nucleotides match TRBD2. There are 15 residues in the CDR3. V lost 4 bases, J lost 8 bases, and 4 bases stayed unmatched. The CDR3 here is CASSSLGLAGDEQFF. For the CDR3, the DNA is TGTGCCAGCAGTTCGCTGGGACTAGCGGGAGATGAGCAGTTCTTC.

This clonotype was found a few times. The rearrangement uses TRBV6-2 or TRBV6-3 and TRBJ2-2; tentative D call: TRBD1 (5 bases). Germline V lookup: CDR1 MNHEY, CDR2 SVGEGT. The CDR3 sequence is 16 residues long. V was cut by 4 bases and J by 1 base, with 13 bases left in between. Here the CDR3 reads CASSWGISGNTGELFF. Here the CDR3 DNA reads TGTGCCAGCAGTTGGGGCATCTCCGGGAACACCGGGGAGCTGTTTTTT.

This sequence joins TRBV6-5 and TRBJ2-5; TRBD1 is a possible D gene (6 bases). V lost 0 bases to trimming and J lost 1 base, with 6 bases between them. Germline CDR1 reads MNHEY; CDR2 reads SVGAGI. The CDR3 runs to 14 residues. In nucleotides, the CDR3 is TGTGCCAGCAGTTACTCGGACAGCCAAGAGACCCAGTACTTC. Its protein is CASSYSDSQETQYF.

This clonotype showed up just once. The chain couples TRBV5-5 to TRBJ1-1, with unresolved D. The CDR3 contains 15 residues. V lost 0 bases to trimming and J lost 11 bases, with 20 bases between them. Germline CDR1 is SGHKS and CDR2 is YYEKEE (reference sequence). CDR3 nucleotides: TGTGCCAGCAGCTTGGGCCCGGACTACCCTAGGTCGGCTTTCTTT. Translating it yields CASSLGPDYPRSAFF.

This clonotype was counted between two and nine times. This chain joins TRBV21-1 and TRBJ2-7; no check of the table's D call, TRBD2, against the DNA was made. TRBV21-1 is marked as a pseudogene. This CDR3 has 15 residues. The CDR3 spells CASSKGLAGTYEQYF. The CDR3 DNA reads as TGTGCCAGCAGCAAGGGACTAGCGGGTACCTACGAGCAGTACTTC.

This clonotype is a singleton in its sample. This chain joins TRBV19 and TRBJ2-1; 10 nucleotides match TRBD2. Germline V gene data show CDR1 as LNHDA and CDR2 as SQIVND (reference sequence). The CDR3 length is 14 residues. Germline trimming cut 7 bases from V and 5 bases from J; bases unmatched to any gene: 5. CDR3 bases: TGTGCCAGTACTCTAGCGGGGGTGCACAATGAGCAGTTCTTC. This gives the protein CASTLAGVHNEQFF.

This clonotype was recorded a few times. The chain combines TRBV6-6 with TRBJ1-2; D call uncertain. Trimming cost V 7 bases and J 0 bases, with 18 bases left between them. This CDR3 region has 16 residues. From germline, CDR1 is MNHNY and CDR2 SVGAGI (reference sequence). CDR3 in amino acids: CASTSGRTVSNYGYTF. In DNA form, the CDR3 reads TGTGCCAGCACCTCGGGGAGAACGGTTTCTAACTATGGCTACACCTTC.

The CDR3 DNA reads TGCGCCAGCACCCAAGGGGAAACAAGCTCTGGGGCCAACGTCCTGACTTTC. This gives the protein CASTQGETSSGANVLTF. The chain combines TRBV10-1 with TRBJ2-6, with D possibly matching TRBD1 (5 bases). The CDR3 runs to 17 residues. Between the trimmed V and J ends, which lost 7 bases and 0 bases, there was a span of 16 bases. Germline V lookup: CDR1 WNHNN, CDR2 SYGVQD (reference sequence).

CDR3 protein: CASSGQGLDTDTQYF. The CDR3 DNA reads as TGTGCCAGCAGTGGACAGGGCCTCGACACAGATACGCAGTATTTT. The V gene is TRBV6-5, the J gene TRBJ2-3; 8 bases line up with TRBD1. The CDR3 is made up of 15 amino acids. CDR1 is MNHEY and CDR2 is SVGAGI in the germline V gene. Trimming removed 5 bases from V and 2 bases from J; junction bases left unmatched: 6.

This clonotype was observed a handful of times. This chain joins TRBV25-1 and TRBJ2-4, with 7 bases that match TRBD1. Germline trimming cut 3 bases from V and 0 bases from J; bases unmatched to any gene: 11. The germline CDR1 and CDR2 sequences are MGHDK and SYGVNS. The CDR3 extends over 18 amino acids. The CDR3 loop is CASSDWGQNILAKNIQYF. The CDR3 DNA follows: TGTGCCAGCAGTGATTGGGGACAGAACATCCTAGCCAAAAACATTCAGTACTTC.

This clonotype has just a few counts. J is TRBJ2-3 and V is TRBV29-1; D is possibly TRBD1 (5 bases). Germline loops: CDR1 SQVTM, CDR2 ANQGSEA. This CDR3 is 11 amino acids long. The CDR3 protein is CSWTRTDTQYF. The DNA of the CDR3 is TGCAGTTGGACAAGGACAGATACGCAGTATTTT.

The genes are TRBV3-1 and TRBJ2-4; 9 bases map to TRBD2. The CDR3 extends over 15 amino acids. V trimming: 6 bases; J trimming: 8 bases; junction bases outside the gene matches: 11. Germline loops: CDR1 LGHDT, CDR2 YNNKEL (reference sequence). CDR3 region: CASSPTSGEGDIQYF. CDR3 bases: TGTGCCAGCAGTCCGACTAGCGGAGAGGGGGACATTCAGTACTTC.

The rearrangement joins TRBV29-1 to TRBJ1-2; 7 bases fit TRBD1. The CDR3 sequence is 17 residues long. Germline CDR1 SQVTM, CDR2 ANQGSEA. After removal of 3 bases from V and 5 bases from J, the junction contained 18 bases not matched to a gene. CDR3 in amino acids: CSVEGEGRDSARYGYTF. For the CDR3, the DNA is TGCAGCGTTGAGGGAGAGGGTCGGGACAGTGCCAGATATGGCTACACCTTC. Full variable domain (remainder filled in from reference TRBV29-1 and TRBJ1-2): SAVISQKPSRDICQRGTSLTIQCQVDSQVTMMFWYRQQPGQSLTLIATANQGSEATYESGFVIDKFPISRPNLTFSTLTVSNMSPEDSSIYLCSVEGEGRDSARYGYTFGSGTRLTVV.

V gene TRBV6-2 or TRBV6-3 combines with J gene TRBJ1-2; D unclear. The germline V gene has CDR1 MNHEY and CDR2 SVGEGT. The CDR3 length is 14 residues. V was clipped by 2 bases and J by 7 bases, with 14 bases between them. CDR3 residues: CASSYTQATSGYTF. The CDR3 coding sequence is TGTGCCAGCAGTTACACCCAAGCGACTTCTGGCTACACCTTC.

This chain connects TRBV11-2 to TRBJ2-2, with D hard to call. The ends were cut back, 0 bases at V and 5 bases at J, with 7 bases in the middle. The CDR3 sequence is 14 residues long. Germline V gives CDR1 SGHAT, CDR2 FQNNGV. CDR3 coding DNA: TGTGCCAGCAGCTTAGAAGGTTGGACCGGGGAGCTGTTTTTT. Its protein product is CASSLEGWTGELFF.

The table lists this clonotype with a count of one. The chain carries TRBV5-1 and TRBJ2-1; TRBD2 agrees at 8 bases. Losses at the gene ends were 4 bases for V and 9 bases for J; bases not matched to a gene: 6. Germline V lookup: CDR1 SGHRS, CDR2 YFSETQ. The CDR3 has 13 residues. The CDR3 region has the DNA TGCGCCAGCAGCCAAGAACTAGCGGTTGAGCAGTTCTTC. Translation: CASSQELAVEQFF.

The rearrangement uses TRBV14 and TRBJ1-1; no firm D call. There are 22 residues in the CDR3. In germline, CDR1 is SGHDN, CDR2 FVKESK. V gave up 2 bases and J gave up 0 bases, with 31 bases separating them. Here the CDR3 DNA reads TGTGCCAGCAGCCAACATAAAAGCACAGTCGGGCGTCTACCCATAATGAACACTGAAGCTTTCTTT. This gives the protein CASSQHKSTVGRLPIMNTEAFF. Using reference TRBV14 and TRBJ1-1 for the parts outside the CDR3, the full variable domain is EAGVTQFPSHSVIEKGQTVTLRCDPISGHDNLYWYRRVMGKEIKFLLHFVKESKQDESGMPNNRFLAERTGGTYSTLKVQPAELEDSGVYFCASSQHKSTVGRLPIMNTEAFFGQGTRLTVV.